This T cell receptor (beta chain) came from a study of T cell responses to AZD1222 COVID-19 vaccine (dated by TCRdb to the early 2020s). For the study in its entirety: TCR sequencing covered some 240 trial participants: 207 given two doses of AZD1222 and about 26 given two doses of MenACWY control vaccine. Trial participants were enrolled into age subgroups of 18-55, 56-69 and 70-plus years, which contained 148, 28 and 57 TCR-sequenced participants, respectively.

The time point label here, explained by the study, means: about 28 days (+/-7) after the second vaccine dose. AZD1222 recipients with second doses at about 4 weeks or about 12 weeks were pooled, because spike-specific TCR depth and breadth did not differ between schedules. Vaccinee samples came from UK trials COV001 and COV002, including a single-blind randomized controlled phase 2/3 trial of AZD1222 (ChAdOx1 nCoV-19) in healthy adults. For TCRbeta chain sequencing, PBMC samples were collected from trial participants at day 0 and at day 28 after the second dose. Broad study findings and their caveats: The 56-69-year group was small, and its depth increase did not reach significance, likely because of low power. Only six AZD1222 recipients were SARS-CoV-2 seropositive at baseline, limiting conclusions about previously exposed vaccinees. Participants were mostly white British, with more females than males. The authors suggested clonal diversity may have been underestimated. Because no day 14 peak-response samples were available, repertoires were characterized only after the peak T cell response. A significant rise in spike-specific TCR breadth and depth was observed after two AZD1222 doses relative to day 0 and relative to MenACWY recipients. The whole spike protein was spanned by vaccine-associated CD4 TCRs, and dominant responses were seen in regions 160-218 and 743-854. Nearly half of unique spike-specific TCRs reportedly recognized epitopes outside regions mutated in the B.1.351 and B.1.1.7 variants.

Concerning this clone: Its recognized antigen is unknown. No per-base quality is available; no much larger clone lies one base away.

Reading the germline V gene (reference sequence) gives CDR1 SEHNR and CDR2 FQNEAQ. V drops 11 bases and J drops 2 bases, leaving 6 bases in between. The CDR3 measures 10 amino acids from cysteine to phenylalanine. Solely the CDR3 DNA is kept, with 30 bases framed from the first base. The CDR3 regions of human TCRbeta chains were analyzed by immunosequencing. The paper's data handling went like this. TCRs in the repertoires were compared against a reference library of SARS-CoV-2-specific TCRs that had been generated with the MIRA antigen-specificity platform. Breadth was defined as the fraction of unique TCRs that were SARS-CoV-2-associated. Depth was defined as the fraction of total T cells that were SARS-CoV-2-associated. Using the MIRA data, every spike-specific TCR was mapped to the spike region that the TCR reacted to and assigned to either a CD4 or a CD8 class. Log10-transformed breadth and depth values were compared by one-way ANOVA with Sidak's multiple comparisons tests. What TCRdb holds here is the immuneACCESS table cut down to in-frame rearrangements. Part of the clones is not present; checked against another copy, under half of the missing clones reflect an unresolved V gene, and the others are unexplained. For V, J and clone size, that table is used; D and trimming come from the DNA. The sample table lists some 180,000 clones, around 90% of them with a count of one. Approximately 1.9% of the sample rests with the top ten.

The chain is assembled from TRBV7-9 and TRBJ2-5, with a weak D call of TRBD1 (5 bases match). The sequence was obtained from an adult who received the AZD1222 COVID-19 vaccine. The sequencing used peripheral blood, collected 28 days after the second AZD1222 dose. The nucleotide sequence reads TGTGCCGGGGCACAAGAGACCCAGTACTTC. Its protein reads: CAGAQETQYF.